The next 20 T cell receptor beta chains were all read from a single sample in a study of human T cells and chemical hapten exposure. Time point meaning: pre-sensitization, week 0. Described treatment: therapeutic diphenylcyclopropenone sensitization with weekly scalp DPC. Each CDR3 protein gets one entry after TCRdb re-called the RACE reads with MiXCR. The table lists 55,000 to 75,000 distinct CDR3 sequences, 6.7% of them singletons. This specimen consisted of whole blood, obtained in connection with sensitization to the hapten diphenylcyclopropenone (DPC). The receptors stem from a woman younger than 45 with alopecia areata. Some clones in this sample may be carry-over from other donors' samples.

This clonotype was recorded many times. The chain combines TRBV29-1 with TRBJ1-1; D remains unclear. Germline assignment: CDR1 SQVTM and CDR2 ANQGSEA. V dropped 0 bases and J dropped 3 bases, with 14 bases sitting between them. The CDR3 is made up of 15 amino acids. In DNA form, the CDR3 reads TGCAGCGTTGAAGAGGTTGCGGGCTTGGACACTGAAGCTTTCTTT. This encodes CSVEEVAGLDTEAFF. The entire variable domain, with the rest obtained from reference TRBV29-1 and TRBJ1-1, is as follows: SAVISQKPSRDICQRGTSLTIQCQVDSQVTMMFWYRQQPGQSLTLIATANQGSEATYESGFVIDKFPISRPNLTFSTLTVSNMSPEDSSIYLCSVEEVAGLDTEAFFGQGTRLTVV.

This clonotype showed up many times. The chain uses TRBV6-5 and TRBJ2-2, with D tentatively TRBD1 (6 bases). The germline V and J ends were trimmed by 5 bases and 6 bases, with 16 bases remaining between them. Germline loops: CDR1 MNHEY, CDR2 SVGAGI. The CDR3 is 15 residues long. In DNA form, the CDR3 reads TGTGCCAGCAGTCCCCGACAGGATCTCGCCGGGGAGCTGTTTTTT. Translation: CASSPRQDLAGELFF.

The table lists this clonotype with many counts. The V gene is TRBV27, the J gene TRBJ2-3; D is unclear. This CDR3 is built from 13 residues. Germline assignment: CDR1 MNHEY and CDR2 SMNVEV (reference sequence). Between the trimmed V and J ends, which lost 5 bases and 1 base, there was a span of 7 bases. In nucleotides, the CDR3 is TGTGCCAGCAGTACCCTTCGCACAGATACGCAGTATTTT. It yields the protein CASSTLRTDTQYF.

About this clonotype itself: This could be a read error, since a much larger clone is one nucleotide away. CDR3 DNA sequence: TGTGCCAGCAGTTTATCGGCTAGCGGGGGACACAATGAGAAGTTCTTC. Its translation: CASSLSASGGHNEKFF. The chain has TRBV12-3 or TRBV12-4 and TRBJ2-1, with TRBD2 matching over 10 bases. The CDR3 extends over 16 amino acids.

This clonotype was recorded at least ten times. CDR3 sequence reads: CASSLGMGKLFF. The DNA for the CDR3 is TGTGCCAGCAGTTTAGGGATGGGGAAACTGTTTTTT. This rearrangement joins TRBV12-3 or TRBV12-4 to TRBJ1-4; D is ambiguous. The CDR3 extends over 12 amino acids. The V gene lost 1 base and the J gene lost 11 bases, with 8 bases spanning the gap.

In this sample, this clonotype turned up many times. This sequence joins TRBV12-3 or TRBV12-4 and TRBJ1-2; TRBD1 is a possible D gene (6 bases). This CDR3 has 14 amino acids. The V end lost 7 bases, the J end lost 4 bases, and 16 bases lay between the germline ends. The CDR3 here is CASINSGGSYGYTF. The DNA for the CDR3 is TGTGCCAGCATCAATTCGGGGGGCAGCTATGGCTACACCTTC.

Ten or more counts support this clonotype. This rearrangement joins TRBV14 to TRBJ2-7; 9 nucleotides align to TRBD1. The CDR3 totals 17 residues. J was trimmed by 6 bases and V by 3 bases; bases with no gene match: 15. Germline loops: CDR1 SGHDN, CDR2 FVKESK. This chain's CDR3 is CASSQLALDRGVAEQYF. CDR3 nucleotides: TGTGCCAGCAGCCAGCTTGCGTTGGACAGGGGAGTCGCCGAGCAGTACTTC.

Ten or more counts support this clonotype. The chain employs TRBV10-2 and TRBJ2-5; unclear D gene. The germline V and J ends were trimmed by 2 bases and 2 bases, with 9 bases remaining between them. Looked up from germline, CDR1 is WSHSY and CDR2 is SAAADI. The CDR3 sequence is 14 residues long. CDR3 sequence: CASSESVGQETQYF. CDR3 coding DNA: TGCGCCAGCAGTGAGAGCGTCGGGCAAGAGACCCAGTACTTC.

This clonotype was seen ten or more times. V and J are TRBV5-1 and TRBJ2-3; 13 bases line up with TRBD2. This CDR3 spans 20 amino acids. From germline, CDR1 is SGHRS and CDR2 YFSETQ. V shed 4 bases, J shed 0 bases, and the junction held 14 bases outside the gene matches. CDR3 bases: TGCGCCAGCAGCCCACCATTACTAGCGGGGGGGCCGGTGAGCACAGATACGCAGTATTTT. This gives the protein CASSPPLLAGGPVSTDTQYF.

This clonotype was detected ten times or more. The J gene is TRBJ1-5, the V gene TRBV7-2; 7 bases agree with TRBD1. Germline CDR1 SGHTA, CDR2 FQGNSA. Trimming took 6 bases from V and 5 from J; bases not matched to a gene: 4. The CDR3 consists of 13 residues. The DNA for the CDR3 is TGTGCCAGCAGTTTCACAGGGGATCAGCCCCAGCATTTT. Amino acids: CASSFTGDQPQHF.

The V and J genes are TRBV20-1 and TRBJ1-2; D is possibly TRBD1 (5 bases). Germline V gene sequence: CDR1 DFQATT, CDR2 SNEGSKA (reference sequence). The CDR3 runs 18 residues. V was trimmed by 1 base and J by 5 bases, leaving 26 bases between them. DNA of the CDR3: TGCAGTGCTAGAGCCGGGTGGATGACGCAGGGTAATTGGTATGGCTACACCTTC. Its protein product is CSARAGWMTQGNWYGYTF.

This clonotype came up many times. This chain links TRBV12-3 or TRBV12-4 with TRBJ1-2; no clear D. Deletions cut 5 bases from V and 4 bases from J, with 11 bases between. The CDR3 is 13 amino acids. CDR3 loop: CASSPSYGYGYTF. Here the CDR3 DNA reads TGTGCCAGCAGTCCGAGTTATGGCTATGGCTACACCTTC.

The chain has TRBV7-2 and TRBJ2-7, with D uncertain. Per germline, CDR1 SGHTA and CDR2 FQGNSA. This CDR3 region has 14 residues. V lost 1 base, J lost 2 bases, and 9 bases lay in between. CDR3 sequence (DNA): TGTGCCAGCAGCTTAGGTGGAAGTACCTACGAGCAGTACTTC. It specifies CASSLGGSTYEQYF.

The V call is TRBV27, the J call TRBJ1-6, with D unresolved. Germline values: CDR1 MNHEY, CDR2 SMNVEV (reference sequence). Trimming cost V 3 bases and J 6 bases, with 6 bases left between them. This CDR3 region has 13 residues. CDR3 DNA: TGTGCCAGCAGTTTCACCCTTAATTCACCCCTCCACTTT. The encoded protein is CASSFTLNSPLHF.

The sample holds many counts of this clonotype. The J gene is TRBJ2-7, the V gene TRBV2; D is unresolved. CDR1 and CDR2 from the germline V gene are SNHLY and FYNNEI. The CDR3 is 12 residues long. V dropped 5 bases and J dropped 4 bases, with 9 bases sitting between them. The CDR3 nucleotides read TGTGCCAGCAGTCAAGAGACTTACGAGCAGTACTTC. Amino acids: CASSQETYEQYF.

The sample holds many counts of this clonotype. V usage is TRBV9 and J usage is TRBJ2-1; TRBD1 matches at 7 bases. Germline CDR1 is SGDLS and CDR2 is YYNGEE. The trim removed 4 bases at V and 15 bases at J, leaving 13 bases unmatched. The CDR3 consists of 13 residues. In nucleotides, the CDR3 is TGTGCCAGCAGCTTAACAGGGGAAGAAATACGGTTCTTC. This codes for CASSLTGEEIRFF.

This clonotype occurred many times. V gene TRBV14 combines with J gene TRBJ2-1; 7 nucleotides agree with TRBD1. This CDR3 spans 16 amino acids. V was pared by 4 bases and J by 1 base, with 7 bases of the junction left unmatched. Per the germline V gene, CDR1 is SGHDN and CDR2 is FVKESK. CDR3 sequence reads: CASSPRQGSSYNEQFF. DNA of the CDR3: TGTGCCAGCAGCCCCAGACAGGGTTCATCCTACAATGAGCAGTTCTTC.

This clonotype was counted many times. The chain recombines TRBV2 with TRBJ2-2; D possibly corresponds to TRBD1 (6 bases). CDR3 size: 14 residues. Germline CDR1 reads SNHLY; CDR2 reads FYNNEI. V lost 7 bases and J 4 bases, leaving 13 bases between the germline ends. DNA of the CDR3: TGTGCCAGCAAATCGGACAGCGCCACCGGGGAGCTGTTTTTT. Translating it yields CASKSDSATGELFF.

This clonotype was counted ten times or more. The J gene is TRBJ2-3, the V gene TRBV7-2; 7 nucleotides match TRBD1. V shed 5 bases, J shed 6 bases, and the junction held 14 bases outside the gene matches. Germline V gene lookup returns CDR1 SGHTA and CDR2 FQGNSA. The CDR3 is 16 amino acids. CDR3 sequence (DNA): TGTGCCAGCAGCCCGAACAGGGGAACTTATTTTGATACGCAGTATTTT. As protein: CASSPNRGTYFDTQYF.

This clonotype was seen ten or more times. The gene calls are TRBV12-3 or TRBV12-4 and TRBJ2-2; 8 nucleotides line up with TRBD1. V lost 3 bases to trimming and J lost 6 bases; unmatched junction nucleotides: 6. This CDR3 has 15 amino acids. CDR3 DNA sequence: TGTGCCAGCAGTTTTACAGGGGGAACGGCCGGGGAGCTGTTTTTT. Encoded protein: CASSFTGGTAGELFF.